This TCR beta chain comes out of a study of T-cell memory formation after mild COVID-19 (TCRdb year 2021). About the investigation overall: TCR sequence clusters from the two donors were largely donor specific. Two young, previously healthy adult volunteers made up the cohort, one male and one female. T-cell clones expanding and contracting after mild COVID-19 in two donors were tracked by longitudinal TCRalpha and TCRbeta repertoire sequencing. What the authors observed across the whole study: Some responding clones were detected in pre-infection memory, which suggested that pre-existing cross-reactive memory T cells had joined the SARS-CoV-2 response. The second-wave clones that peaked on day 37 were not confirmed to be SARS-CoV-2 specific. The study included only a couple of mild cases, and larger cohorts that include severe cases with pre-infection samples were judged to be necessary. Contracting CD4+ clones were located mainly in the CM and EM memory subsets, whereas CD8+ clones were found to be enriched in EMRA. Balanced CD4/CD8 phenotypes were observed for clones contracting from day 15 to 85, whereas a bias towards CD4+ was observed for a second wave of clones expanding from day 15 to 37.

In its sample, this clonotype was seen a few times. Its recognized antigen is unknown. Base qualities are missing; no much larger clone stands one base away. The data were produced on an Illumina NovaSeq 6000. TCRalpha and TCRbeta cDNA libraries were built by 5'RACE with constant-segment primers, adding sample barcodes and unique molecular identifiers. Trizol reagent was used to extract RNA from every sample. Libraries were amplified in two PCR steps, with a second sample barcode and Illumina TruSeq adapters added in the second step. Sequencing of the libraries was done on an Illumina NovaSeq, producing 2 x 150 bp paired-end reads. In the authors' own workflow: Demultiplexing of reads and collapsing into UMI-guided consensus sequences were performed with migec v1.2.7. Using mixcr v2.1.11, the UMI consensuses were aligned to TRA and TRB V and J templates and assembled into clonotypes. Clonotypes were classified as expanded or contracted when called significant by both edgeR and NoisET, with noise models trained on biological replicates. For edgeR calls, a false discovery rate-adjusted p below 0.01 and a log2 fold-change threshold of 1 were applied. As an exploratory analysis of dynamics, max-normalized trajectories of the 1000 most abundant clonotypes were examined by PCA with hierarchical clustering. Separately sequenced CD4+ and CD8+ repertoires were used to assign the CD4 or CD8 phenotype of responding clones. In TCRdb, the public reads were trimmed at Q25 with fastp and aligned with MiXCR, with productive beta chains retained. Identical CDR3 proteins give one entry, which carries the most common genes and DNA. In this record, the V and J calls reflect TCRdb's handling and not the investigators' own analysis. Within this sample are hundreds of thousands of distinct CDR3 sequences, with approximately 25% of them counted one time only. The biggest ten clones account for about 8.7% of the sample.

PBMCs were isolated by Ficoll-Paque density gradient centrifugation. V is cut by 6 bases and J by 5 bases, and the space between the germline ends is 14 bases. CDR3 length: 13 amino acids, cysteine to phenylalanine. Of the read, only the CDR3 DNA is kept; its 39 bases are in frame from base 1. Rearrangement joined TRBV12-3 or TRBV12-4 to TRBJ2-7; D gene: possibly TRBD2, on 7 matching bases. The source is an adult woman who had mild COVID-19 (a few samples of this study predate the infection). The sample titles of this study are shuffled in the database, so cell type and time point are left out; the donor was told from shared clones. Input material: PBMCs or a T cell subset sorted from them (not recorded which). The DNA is TGTGCCAGCAGAGGGGGGGTACCTGACGAGCAGTACTTC. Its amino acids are CASRGGVPDEQYF.